The clone carrying this TCR beta chain was detected only a few times. The antigen is unknown. This record comes from a study of T-cell reconstitution after alpha-beta-depleted transplantation in children. Study-wide results and limits: Surviving recipient T cells and thymic progenitors accounted for the high day-60 TCRbeta diversity observed in some patients. Newly generated T cells supplied most T-cell counts and diversity one year post-transplant.

This sample's TCRbeta library carried unique molecular identifier barcodes. TCRdb redid the calling of the PCR reads with MiXCR, one entry per CDR3 protein. Here the sample spans around 230,000 distinct CDR3 sequences, about a sixth being singletons. Trimming pared 2 bases from V and 7 bases from J, leaving 13 bases between. This CDR3 spans 14 amino acids. This rearrangement joins TRBV12-3 or TRBV12-4 to TRBJ2-3; tentative D call: TRBD2 (5 bases). The sequences come from PBMCs, mostly from graft donor cells, collected 360 days after TCRalphabeta/CD19-depleted stem cell transplant. This receptor was obtained from a male patient between 2 and 10 years old who had a stem cell transplant for acute lymphoblastic leukemia, so the T cells may come from the graft donor. CDR3 nucleotide sequence: TGTGCCAGCAGTTTAACCCGGACTGGAAATACGCAGTATTTT. This encodes CASSLTRTGNTQYF.